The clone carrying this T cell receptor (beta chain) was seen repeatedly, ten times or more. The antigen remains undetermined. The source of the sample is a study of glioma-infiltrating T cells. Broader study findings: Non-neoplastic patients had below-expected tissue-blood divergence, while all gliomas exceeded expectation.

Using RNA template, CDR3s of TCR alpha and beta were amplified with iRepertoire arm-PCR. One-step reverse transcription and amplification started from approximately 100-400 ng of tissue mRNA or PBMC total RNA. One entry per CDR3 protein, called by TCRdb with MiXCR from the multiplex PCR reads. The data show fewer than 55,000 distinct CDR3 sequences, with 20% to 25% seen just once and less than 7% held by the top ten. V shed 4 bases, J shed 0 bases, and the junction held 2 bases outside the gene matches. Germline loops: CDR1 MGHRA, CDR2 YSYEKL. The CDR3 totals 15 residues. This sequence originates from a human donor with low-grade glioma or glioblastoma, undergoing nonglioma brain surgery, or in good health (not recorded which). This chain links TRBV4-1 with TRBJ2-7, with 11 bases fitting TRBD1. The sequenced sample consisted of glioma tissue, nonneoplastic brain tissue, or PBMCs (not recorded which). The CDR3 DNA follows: TGCGCCAGCAGCCGGGGACAGGGGGGCTCCTACGAGCAGTACTTC. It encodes CASSRGQGGSYEQYF.